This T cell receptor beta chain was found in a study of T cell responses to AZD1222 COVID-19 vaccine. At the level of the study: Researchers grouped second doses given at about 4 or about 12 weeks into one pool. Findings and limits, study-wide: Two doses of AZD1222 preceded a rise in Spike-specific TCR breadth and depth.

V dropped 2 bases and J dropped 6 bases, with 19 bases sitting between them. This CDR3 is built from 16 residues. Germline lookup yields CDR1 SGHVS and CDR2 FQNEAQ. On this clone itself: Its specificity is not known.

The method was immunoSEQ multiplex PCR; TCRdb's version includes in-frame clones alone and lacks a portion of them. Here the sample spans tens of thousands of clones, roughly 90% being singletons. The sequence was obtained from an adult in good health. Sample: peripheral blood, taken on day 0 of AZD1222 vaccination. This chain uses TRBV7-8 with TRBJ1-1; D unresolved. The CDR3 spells CASSLSWAFVVAEAFF. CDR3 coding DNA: TGTGCCAGCAGCTTAAGTTGGGCATTCGTGGTCGCTGAAGCTTTCTTT.